Each of the 25 T cell receptor beta chains below was sequenced from the same sample in a study of cytomegalovirus exposure and HLA in healthy donors. The repertoire was sequenced with immunoSEQ multiplex PCR; TCRdb's copy has only in-frame clones and lacks some. This table has roughly 200,000 clones, about four fifths appearing once. Sequenced: PBMCs. These receptors originate from a woman aged 18-29 years in good health and CMV-seropositive.

The chain links TRBV7-9 to TRBJ2-7, with 8 bases fitting TRBD2. This CDR3 contains 13 residues. Germline V gene data show CDR1 as SEHNR and CDR2 as FQNEAQ (reference sequence). V was pared by 6 bases and J by 3 bases, with 4 bases of the junction left unmatched. In nucleotides, the CDR3 is TGTGCCAGCAGGGGGACTAGTATCTACGAGCAGTACTTC. Translation: CASRGTSIYEQYF.

The chain is built from TRBV7-6 and TRBJ2-1; TRBD1 might be the D (6 bases). The CDR3 runs to 12 residues. V was shortened by 5 bases and J by 7 bases, with 9 bases between the two germline ends. The germline CDR1 and CDR2 sequences are SGHVS and FNYEAQ. CDR3 coding DNA: TGTGCCAGCAGCCACAGGGAAAATGAGCAGTTCTTC. It translates to CASSHRENEQFF.

This chain uses TRBV9 with TRBJ1-2; weak D call: TRBD1 (6 bases). The germline V gene encodes CDR1 SGDLS and CDR2 YYNGEE. The CDR3 extends over 13 amino acids. V lost 5 bases, J lost 4 bases, and 12 bases lay in between. The CDR3 region is CASSRTVAYGYTF. CDR3 sequence (DNA): TGTGCCAGCAGTCGGACAGTCGCCTATGGCTACACCTTC.

The chain employs TRBV4-1 and TRBJ2-1; 7 nucleotides line up with TRBD1. V dropped 0 bases and J dropped 0; count of bases not matched to a gene: 8. Germline values: CDR1 MGHRA, CDR2 YSYEKL. This CDR3 has 18 amino acids. CDR3 in amino acids: CASSQDSRGPSSYNEQFF. The CDR3 DNA follows: TGCGCCAGCAGCCAAGATAGTAGGGGGCCGAGCTCCTACAATGAGCAGTTCTTC.

In this sample, this clone turned up a few times. This chain links TRBV7-2 with TRBJ1-2; D is unclear. Germline lookup yields CDR1 SGHTA and CDR2 FQGNSA. This CDR3 has 12 residues. The V end lost 5 bases, the J end lost 5 bases, and 9 bases lay between the germline ends. The CDR3 DNA reads TGTGCCAGCAGCGTAGAATCGTATGGCTACACCTTC. It yields the protein CASSVESYGYTF.

The chain links TRBV11-2 to TRBJ2-1, with 8 bases matching TRBD2. With V trimmed by 1 base and J by 8 bases, 16 bases remained unmatched. In germline, CDR1 is SGHAT, CDR2 FQNNGV. The CDR3 totals 18 residues. This chain's CDR3 is CASSLVVLAGGPFHEQFF. The DNA for the CDR3 is TGTGCCAGCAGCTTAGTAGTTTTGGCGGGGGGACCTTTCCATGAGCAGTTCTTC.

The chain is built from TRBV5-1 and TRBJ2-3; D possibly corresponds to TRBD1 (5 bases). Trimming took off 6 bases at V and 4 bases at J, with 18 bases between the two ends. The CDR3 length is 15 residues. Germline CDR1 and CDR2: SGHRS and YFSETQ. CDR3 coding DNA: TGCGCCAGCACCCTAGGAGACAGCTTGTCAGATACGCAGTATTTT. As protein: CASTLGDSLSDTQYF.

The chain is built from TRBV6-1 and TRBJ1-1; no definite D call. This CDR3 is 16 amino acids long. Between the trimmed V and J ends, which lost 0 bases and 4 bases, there was a span of 15 bases. Germline assignment: CDR1 MNHNS and CDR2 SASEGT. This CDR3 is CASSEALRATGTEAFF. Here the CDR3 DNA reads TGTGCCAGCAGTGAAGCGCTTCGAGCGACTGGCACTGAAGCTTTCTTT.

V is TRBV2 and J is TRBJ2-3; D may be TRBD1 (5 bases). Per germline, CDR1 SNHLY and CDR2 FYNNEI. Deletions cut 6 bases from V and 0 bases from J, with 16 bases between. This CDR3 has 16 amino acids. This CDR3 is CASSSAIRQSTDTQYF. The CDR3 coding sequence is TGTGCCAGCAGCTCCGCGATTAGACAGAGCACAGATACGCAGTATTTT.

This chain joins TRBV5-1 and TRBJ2-2; 10 bases line up with TRBD1. With 2 bases clipped from V and 5 bases from J, the junction kept 3 bases outside the gene matches. Germline lookup yields CDR1 SGHRS and CDR2 YFSETQ. CDR3 length equals 15 residues. The CDR3 loop is CASSFWTGGTGELFF. The CDR3 nucleotides read TGCGCCAGCAGCTTTTGGACAGGGGGTACCGGGGAGCTGTTTTTT.

The gene calls are TRBV7-5 and TRBJ2-3; the table names TRBD1, a call not compared with the DNA. TRBV7-5 is reported as a pseudogene. The CDR3 totals 14 residues. The chain's CDR3 is CARRQDRSTDTQYF. CDR3 DNA: TGTGCCAGAAGACAAGACAGAAGCACAGATACGCAGTATTTT.

The V call is TRBV27, the J call TRBJ1-3; TRBD1 is a possible D gene (5 bases). This CDR3 is 16 amino acids long. Trimming took off 6 bases at V and 1 base at J, with 16 bases between the two ends. Per the germline V gene, CDR1 is MNHEY and CDR2 is SMNVEV (reference sequence). As DNA, the CDR3 is TGTGCCAGCAGGGGAACAGGAGTTCCTTCTGGAAACACCATATATTTT. Encoded protein: CASRGTGVPSGNTIYF.

This rearrangement joins TRBV9 to TRBJ2-5, with D perhaps matching TRBD1 (5 bases). The V gene lost 3 bases and the J gene lost 4 bases, with 16 bases spanning the gap. Looked up from germline, CDR1 is SGDLS and CDR2 is YYNGEE. There are 15 residues in the CDR3. The CDR3: CASSAQGYPSETQYF. In nucleotides, the CDR3 is TGTGCCAGCAGCGCGCAGGGCTACCCCTCAGAGACCCAGTACTTC.

The gene calls are TRBV6-4 and TRBJ1-2; no clear D gene. Trimming removed 9 bases from V and 8 bases from J, with 22 bases in between. Looked up from germline, CDR1 is MRHNA and CDR2 is SNTAGT. The CDR3 totals 14 residues. Here the CDR3 DNA reads TGTGCCAGTCTTTACTCCCTTCTTAAAGTCGGCTACACCTTC. Residues: CASLYSLLKVGYTF.

Points on this clone: This sample includes further DNA sequences coding for the same CDR3. The chain employs TRBV9 and TRBJ1-2; 8 bases match TRBD1. Looked up from germline, CDR1 is SGDLS and CDR2 is YYNGEE. The CDR3 spans 14 residues. V lost 0 bases to trimming and J lost 8 bases; unmatched junction nucleotides: 6. The CDR3 DNA sequence: TGTGCCAGCAGCGTAGAAGGCAGGGGGCGAGGCTACACCTTC. Its protein product is CASSVEGRGRGYTF. The full variable domain, its missing parts supplied by reference TRBV9 and TRBJ1-2, is DSGVTQTPKHLITATGQRVTLRCSPRSGDLSVYWYQQSLDQGLQFLIQYYNGEERAKGNILERFSAQQFPDLHSELNLSSLELGDSALYFCASSVEGRGRGYTFGSGTRLTVV.

The CDR3 DNA is TGTGCCAGCAGCTCCCCCCCGTGGGCGTACAATGAGCAGTTCTTC. It codes for CASSSPPWAYNEQFF. The gene calls are TRBV5-6 and TRBJ2-1; the D is unclear. From germline, CDR1 is SGHDT and CDR2 YYEEEE. V dropped 3 bases and J dropped 4 bases, with 14 bases sitting between them. The CDR3 is made up of 15 amino acids.

The chain joins TRBV5-4 to TRBJ1-6; possible D gene TRBD1, 6 bases. This CDR3 region has 14 residues. Germline V CDR1 and CDR2: SGHNT, YYREEE (reference sequence). Trimming removed 4 bases at V and 6 bases at J, with 11 bases between. The chain's CDR3 is CASSLDSGNSPLHF. CDR3 in DNA: TGTGCCAGCAGCCTGGACAGTGGTAATTCACCCCTCCACTTT.

This clone was seen only a few times. The J gene is TRBJ1-6, the V gene TRBV6-1; D not resolved. V lost 2 bases to trimming and J lost 5 bases, with 7 bases between them. Germline V gives CDR1 MNHNS, CDR2 SASEGT. This CDR3 comprises 14 residues. The CDR3: CASSEQYNNSPLHF. The DNA of the CDR3 is TGTGCCAGCAGTGAACAGTACAATAATTCACCCCTCCACTTT.

The rearrangement uses TRBV5-4 and TRBJ1-3; D unresolved. With 4 bases removed from V and 1 base from J, the gap between germline ends came to 9 bases. CDR3 length: 14 residues. In germline, CDR1 is SGHNT, CDR2 YYREEE (reference sequence). CDR3 nucleotide sequence: TGTGCCAGCAGCCGGGGTGGTTCTGGAAACACCATATATTTT. Its protein is CASSRGGSGNTIYF.

The chain employs TRBV19 and TRBJ1-2, with no clear D. The CDR3 extends over 13 amino acids. Per the germline V gene, CDR1 is LNHDA and CDR2 is SQIVND (reference sequence). V lost 1 base to trimming and J lost 8 bases, with 11 bases between them. The chain's CDR3 is CASSIVGFSGYTF. In DNA, the CDR3 is TGTGCCAGTAGTATAGTTGGGTTTAGCGGCTACACCTTC.

The chain couples TRBV27 to TRBJ1-1; TRBD1 aligns across 7 bases. V dropped 5 bases and J dropped 6; count of bases not matched to a gene: 12. The CDR3 is 15 residues long. Germline V gene data show CDR1 as MNHEY and CDR2 as SMNVEV (reference sequence). CDR3 loop: CASSGTEPPNAEAFF. The CDR3 DNA reads as TGTGCCAGCAGTGGGACAGAACCCCCCAACGCTGAAGCTTTCTTT.

This chain links TRBV12-5 with TRBJ2-1, with TRBD2 matching over 10 bases. In germline, CDR1 is LGHNT, CDR2 FRNRAP. With 6 bases clipped from V and 9 bases from J, the junction kept 8 bases outside the gene matches. The CDR3 spans 14 residues. The CDR3 is CASGPSGGAGEQFF. CDR3 DNA sequence: TGTGCTAGTGGACCGAGCGGGGGGGCGGGTGAGCAGTTCTTC.

This clone was seen only once. This rearrangement joins TRBV5-4 to TRBJ1-1, with D maybe TRBD1 (6 bases). Germline V gene sequence: CDR1 SGHNT, CDR2 YYREEE (reference sequence). V lost 2 bases and J lost 11, with 16 bases in between. The CDR3 is 13 residues long. CDR3 nucleotides: TGTGCCAGCAGCTTAGAGGGGGGGTGGATGGCTTTCTTT. Residues: CASSLEGGWMAFF.

This clone was seen a single time. The chain links TRBV27 to TRBJ1-4, with a weak D call TRBD1 (5 bases). Germline CDR1 and CDR2: MNHEY and SMNVEV (reference sequence). V shed 8 bases and J shed 2 bases, with 12 bases lying between them. The CDR3 contains 14 residues. CDR3 nucleotide sequence: TGTGCCAGCGCCATGGGGGGGACTAATGAAAAACTGTTTTTT. Translating gives CASAMGGTNEKLFF.

The chain links TRBV27 to TRBJ1-2; D unclear. The CDR3 consists of 14 residues. V was trimmed by 3 bases and J by 4 bases, leaving 12 bases between them. Germline V gene data show CDR1 as MNHEY and CDR2 as SMNVEV (reference sequence). The CDR3 loop reads CASSLNGKGYGYTF. The CDR3 DNA sequence: TGTGCCAGCAGTTTGAACGGGAAAGGCTATGGCTACACCTTC.